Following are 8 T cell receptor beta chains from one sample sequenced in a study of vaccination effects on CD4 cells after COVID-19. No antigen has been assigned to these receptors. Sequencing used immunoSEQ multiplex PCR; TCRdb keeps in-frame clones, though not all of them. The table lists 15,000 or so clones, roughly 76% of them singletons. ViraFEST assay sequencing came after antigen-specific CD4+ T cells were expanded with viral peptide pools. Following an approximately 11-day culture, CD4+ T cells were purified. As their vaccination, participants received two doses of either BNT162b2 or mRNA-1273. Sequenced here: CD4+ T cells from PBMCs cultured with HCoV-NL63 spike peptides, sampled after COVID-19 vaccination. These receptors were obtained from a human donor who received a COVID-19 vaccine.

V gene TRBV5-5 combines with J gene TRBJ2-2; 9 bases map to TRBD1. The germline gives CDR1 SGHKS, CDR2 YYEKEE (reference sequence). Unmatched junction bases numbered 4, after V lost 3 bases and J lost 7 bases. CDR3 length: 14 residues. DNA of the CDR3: TGTGCCAGCAGCTCACAGGGGGCCGGCGGGGAGCTGTTTTTT. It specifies CASSSQGAGGELFF.

CDR3 bases: TGCAGCGCCTCGGGACAGCCGAACACTGAAGCTTTCTTT. Residues: CSASGQPNTEAFF. The chain carries TRBV29-1 and TRBJ1-1, with 7 bases aligning to TRBD1. This CDR3 comprises 13 residues. V lost 7 bases and J lost 1; bases outside the gene matches: 6. Germline loops: CDR1 SQVTM, CDR2 ANQGSEA.

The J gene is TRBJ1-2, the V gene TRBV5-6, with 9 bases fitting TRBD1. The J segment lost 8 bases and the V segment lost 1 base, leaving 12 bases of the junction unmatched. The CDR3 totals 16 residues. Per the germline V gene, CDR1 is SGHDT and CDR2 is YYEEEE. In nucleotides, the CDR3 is TGTGCCAGCAGCTTGTGGCCAATGGGACAGGGAGACGGCTACACCTTC. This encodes CASSLWPMGQGDGYTF.

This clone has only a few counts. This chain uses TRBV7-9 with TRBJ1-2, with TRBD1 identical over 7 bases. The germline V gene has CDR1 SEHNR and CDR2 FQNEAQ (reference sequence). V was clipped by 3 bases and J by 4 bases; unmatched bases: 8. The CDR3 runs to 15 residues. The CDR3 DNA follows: TGTGCCAGCAGCTTTGAGACAGGGTTGGGCTATGGCTACACCTTC. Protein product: CASSFETGLGYGYTF.

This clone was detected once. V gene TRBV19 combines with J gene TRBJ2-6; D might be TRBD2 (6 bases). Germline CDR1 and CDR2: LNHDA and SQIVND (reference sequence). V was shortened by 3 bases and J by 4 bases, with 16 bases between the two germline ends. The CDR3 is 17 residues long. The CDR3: CASSIGTGTGGANVLTF. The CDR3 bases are TGTGCCAGTAGTATTGGGACGGGGACTGGAGGGGCCAACGTCCTGACTTTC.

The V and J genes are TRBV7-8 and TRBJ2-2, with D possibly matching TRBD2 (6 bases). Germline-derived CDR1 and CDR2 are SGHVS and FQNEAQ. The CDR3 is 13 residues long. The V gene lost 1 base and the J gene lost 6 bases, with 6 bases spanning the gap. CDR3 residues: CASSLGGAGELFF. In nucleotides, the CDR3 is TGTGCCAGCAGCTTAGGGGGGGCCGGGGAGCTGTTTTTT.

The CDR3 DNA reads as TGTGCCAGCAGCCGGAGGACTAGCGGAGGAGGCCAAGAGACCCAGTACTTC. It is translated as CASSRRTSGGGQETQYF. This chain uses TRBV7-2 with TRBJ2-5; TRBD2 matches at 10 bases. Germline V gene sequence: CDR1 SGHTA, CDR2 FQGNSA. CDR3 length: 17 amino acids. Trimming cost V 5 bases and J 1 base; bases outside gene matches: 10.

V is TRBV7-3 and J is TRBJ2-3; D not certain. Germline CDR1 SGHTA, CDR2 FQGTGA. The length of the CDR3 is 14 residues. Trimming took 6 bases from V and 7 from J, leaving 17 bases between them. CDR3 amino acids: CASSPQGIRNTQYF. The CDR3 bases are TGTGCCAGCAGTCCACAAGGGATTAGGAATACGCAGTATTTT.